Below are 25 T cell receptor beta chains sequenced from a single sample in a study of identical twins. TCRdb re-analysed the 5' RACE reads in MiXCR, keeping a single row per CDR3 protein. The table has about 220,000 distinct CDR3 sequences, approximately 8% seen once; the top ten hold about 5.6%. This sample also appeared in a second study, on yellow fever vaccine responses in identical twins.

The source material was CD8+ T cells sorted from blood. The receptors originated from a woman aged 18-29 years in good health.

The chain has TRBV24-1 and TRBJ2-7, with 7 bases matching TRBD1. V trimming: 4 bases; J trimming: 6 bases; junction bases outside the gene matches: 5. The CDR3 runs 13 residues. CDR1 is KGHDR and CDR2 is SFDVKD in the germline V gene. The CDR3 region is CATSDHRGGEQYF. CDR3 DNA: TGTGCCACCAGTGACCACAGGGGTGGCGAGCAGTACTTC.

This clonotype turned up a few times. The V call is TRBV28, the J call TRBJ1-2, with 8 positions matching TRBD1. V shed 4 bases and J 6 bases; nucleotides not matched to a gene: 4. CDR1 is MDHEN, CDR2 SYDVKM, per germline. This CDR3 contains 13 residues. CDR3 bases: TGTGCCAGCAGTTCAACAGGGGGGGATGGCTACACCTTC. Residues: CASSSTGGDGYTF.

The CDR3 loop reads CASSSEWGAVNTEAFF. CDR3 bases: TGCGCCAGCAGCTCAGAGTGGGGGGCGGTGAACACTGAAGCTTTCTTT. The chain combines TRBV4-1 with TRBJ1-1; possibly TRBD1 for D (6 bases). V lost 5 bases, J lost 0 bases, and 16 bases lay in between. The germline V gene has CDR1 MGHRA and CDR2 YSYEKL. The CDR3 contains 16 residues.

The CDR3 here is CASSLVFRSGTEAFF. CDR3 nucleotide sequence: TGTGCCAGCAGCTTAGTTTTTCGTAGCGGCACTGAAGCTTTCTTT. The rearrangement uses TRBV11-2 and TRBJ1-1; D gene unclear. V lost 1 base, J lost 4 bases, and 13 bases lay in between. The germline V gene has CDR1 SGHAT and CDR2 FQNNGV. This CDR3 has 15 amino acids. Full variable domain (outside the CDR3, taken from reference TRBV11-2 and TRBJ1-1): EAGVAQSPRYKIIEKRQSVAFWCNPISGHATLYWYQQILGQGPKLLIQFQNNGVVDDSQLPKDRFSAERLKGVDSTLKIQPAKLEDSAVYLCASSLVFRSGTEAFFGQGTRLTVV.

At least ten counts were recorded for this clonotype. V and J are TRBV24-1 and TRBJ2-1; the match to TRBD1 covers 7 bases. The V gene end was trimmed by 7 bases and the J gene end by 2 bases; junction bases not matched to a gene: 4. The CDR3 consists of 14 residues. Per the germline V gene, CDR1 is KGHDR and CDR2 is SFDVKD. CDR3 sequence: CATSDREPYNEQFF. In nucleotides, the CDR3 is TGTGCCACCAGCGACAGGGAACCCTACAATGAGCAGTTCTTC.

Many counts were recorded for this clonotype. The V call is TRBV7-9, the J call TRBJ1-1, with D possibly matching TRBD1 (6 bases). This CDR3 is 15 amino acids long. Per germline, CDR1 SEHNR and CDR2 FQNEAQ (reference sequence). The V end lost 5 bases, the J end lost 0 bases, and 13 bases lay between the germline ends. CDR3 nucleotides: TGTGCCAGCAGCCACCCGAGGGGGATGAACACTGAAGCTTTCTTT. Translation: CASSHPRGMNTEAFF.

This clonotype has at least ten counts. This chain joins TRBV7-7 and TRBJ2-1; 13 bases agree with TRBD2. Germline CDR1 reads SSHAT; CDR2 reads FNYEAQ (reference sequence). Trimming cost V 5 bases and J 10 bases; bases outside gene matches: 8. The CDR3 extends over 15 amino acids. The chain's CDR3 is CASSTEPGLAGEQFF. The CDR3, as DNA: TGTGCCAGCAGCACAGAACCGGGACTAGCGGGGGAGCAGTTCTTC.

This clonotype was detected ten times or more. The chain has TRBV12-3 or TRBV12-4 and TRBJ2-7, with 11 positions matching TRBD2. Losses at the gene ends were 6 bases for V and 3 bases for J; bases not matched to a gene: 4. CDR3 size: 14 residues. CDR3 DNA sequence: TGTGCCAGCAGCCGGGGACTAGCGGACTACGAGCAGTACTTC. It codes for CASSRGLADYEQYF.

Many counts were recorded for this clonotype. The chain has TRBV28 and TRBJ1-5; D is ambiguous. The CDR3 covers 12 residues. The germline CDR1 and CDR2 sequences are MDHEN and SYDVKM. V was clipped by 6 bases and J by 7 bases, with 10 bases between them. The CDR3 here is CASRSWLQPQHF. Here the CDR3 DNA reads TGTGCCAGCAGGTCCTGGCTGCAGCCCCAGCATTTT.

The chain is built from TRBV20-1 and TRBJ2-7, with 8 bases identical to TRBD2. The V segment lost 0 bases and the J segment 0 bases; nucleotides outside the gene matches: 4. Germline assignment: CDR1 DFQATT and CDR2 SNEGSKA (reference sequence). This CDR3 is built from 15 residues. The CDR3 region has the DNA TGCAGTGCTAGAGACCAGCGGGAGCCCTCCTACGAGCAGTACTTC. Residues: CSARDQREPSYEQYF.

This chain joins TRBV10-3 and TRBJ2-1; no definite D call. Trimming left V 0 bases short and J 8 bases short, with 8 bases between. The CDR3 has 13 residues. Germline-derived CDR1 and CDR2 are ENHRY and SYGVKD. The DNA for the CDR3 is TGTGCCATCAGTGAGTCTGCTTCCTATGAGCAGTTCTTC. Translating gives CAISESASYEQFF.

This clonotype was observed many times. The CDR3 sequence is CSARVDRGRLWNTEAFF. For the CDR3, the DNA is TGCAGTGCTAGAGTCGACAGGGGAAGATTATGGAACACTGAAGCTTTCTTT. The J gene is TRBJ1-1, the V gene TRBV20-1; 8 bases match TRBD1. CDR1 and CDR2 from the germline V gene are DFQATT and SNEGSKA (reference sequence). V shed 1 base and J 1 base; nucleotides not matched to a gene: 11. The CDR3 spans 17 residues.

V and J are TRBV11-1 and TRBJ2-7; no firm D call. V was pared by 1 base and J by 7 bases, with 17 bases between. This CDR3 contains 15 residues. Germline V gene lookup returns CDR1 SGHAT and CDR2 FQDESV (reference sequence). This CDR3 is CASSLGAGRRLEQYF. In DNA form, the CDR3 reads TGTGCCAGCAGCTTAGGGGCAGGAAGGCGTTTGGAGCAGTACTTC. Full variable domain (rest looked up from reference TRBV11-1 and TRBJ2-7): EAEVAQSPRYKITEKSQAVAFWCDPISGHATLYWYRQILGQGPELLVQFQDESVVDDSQLPKDRFSAERLKGVDSTLKIQPAELGDSAMYLCASSLGAGRRLEQYFGPGTRLTVT.

This clonotype was observed a handful of times. The V and J genes are TRBV7-9 and TRBJ2-5; possibly TRBD1 for D (6 bases). V was pared by 1 base and J by 4 bases, with 10 bases between. Per germline, CDR1 SEHNR and CDR2 FQNEAQ (reference sequence). CDR3 length: 14 residues. For the CDR3, the DNA is TGTGCCAGCAGCTTAGAGGCCAGGGGAGAGACCCAGTACTTC. Protein sequence: CASSLEARGETQYF.

This clonotype was seen a handful of times. The DNA of the CDR3 is TGTGCCAGCAGTAGGACCTCCCACCCTGAGACCCAGTACTTC. Translated: CASSRTSHPETQYF. The genes are TRBV27 and TRBJ2-5; D gene ambiguous. The germline V gene encodes CDR1 MNHEY and CDR2 SMNVEV (reference sequence). V was trimmed by 5 bases and J by 5 bases, leaving 15 bases between them. CDR3 length: 14 residues.

This clonotype was found a few times. The V and J genes are TRBV5-1 and TRBJ2-1, with a possible D match to TRBD1 (6 bases). Trimming took 1 base from V and 6 from J, leaving 11 bases between them. The CDR3 has 14 residues. From germline, CDR1 is SGHRS and CDR2 YFSETQ. CDR3 bases: TGCGCCAGCAGCTTGTCCACAGGGCTCAATGAGCAGTTCTTC. It specifies CASSLSTGLNEQFF.

This clonotype turned up a few times. The genes are TRBV20-1 and TRBJ2-1; 8 bases match TRBD2. This CDR3 has 14 amino acids. Germline V gene sequence: CDR1 DFQATT, CDR2 SNEGSKA (reference sequence). V was clipped by 5 bases and J by 2 bases; unmatched bases: 5. CDR3 nucleotide sequence: TGCAGTGCTTCGGGACTAGGCACCTACAATGAGCAGTTCTTC. Translated: CSASGLGTYNEQFF.

The chain joins TRBV24-1 to TRBJ2-1, with D possibly matching TRBD2 (5 bases). The germline V gene encodes CDR1 KGHDR and CDR2 SFDVKD. CDR3 size: 12 residues. Trimming took 5 bases from V and 7 from J, leaving 8 bases between them. The CDR3 spells CATSGGVNEQFF. The CDR3 region has the DNA TGTGCCACCAGTGGGGGAGTAAATGAGCAGTTCTTC.

This clonotype was seen ten or more times. The chain employs TRBV5-1 and TRBJ1-2; a weak D match, TRBD1 (5 bases). Germline V lookup: CDR1 SGHRS, CDR2 YFSETQ. CDR3 length: 16 amino acids. Deletions cut 0 bases from V and 3 bases from J, with 15 bases between. In DNA form, the CDR3 reads TGCGCCAGCAGCTTGGGGCCGGGTTGGGGCGACTATGGCTACACCTTC. This encodes CASSLGPGWGDYGYTF.

This clonotype was observed a handful of times. The V gene is TRBV11-1, the J gene TRBJ2-5, with 7 bases lining up with TRBD1. The ends lost 3 bases at V and 2 bases at J; junction bases unmatched: 18. Germline CDR1 is SGHAT and CDR2 is FQDESV (reference sequence). This CDR3 spans 19 amino acids. The CDR3 coding sequence is TGTGCCAGCAGCTTCCCGGACAGGACCCACCAAACCTCTCAAGAGACCCAGTACTTC. Translation: CASSFPDRTHQTSQETQYF.

This clonotype appeared many times. The chain joins TRBV7-9 to TRBJ2-7, with 8 positions matching TRBD1. This CDR3 is built from 15 residues. With 3 bases clipped from V and 0 bases from J, the junction kept 4 bases outside the gene matches. The V gene's germline CDR1 is SEHNR and CDR2 FQNEAQ (reference sequence). The CDR3 sequence is CASSFGTGSSYEQYF. Here the CDR3 DNA reads TGTGCCAGCAGCTTCGGGACAGGATCCTCCTACGAGCAGTACTTC.

At least ten counts were recorded for this clonotype. This chain joins TRBV12-3 or TRBV12-4 and TRBJ2-7, with a weak D call TRBD1 (6 bases). Trimming removed 6 bases from V and 2 bases from J, with 14 bases in between. The CDR3 is made up of 14 amino acids. The CDR3 nucleotides read TGTGCCAGCAGAGACCACCGGACAGCCTACGAGCAGTACGTC. Amino acid sequence: CASRDHRTAYEQYV.

The chain employs TRBV14 and TRBJ1-4; the D gene is possibly TRBD1 (6 bases). The germline CDR1 and CDR2 sequences are SGHDN and FVKESK. This CDR3 spans 15 amino acids. Trimming cost V 2 bases and J 2 bases, with 9 bases left between them. CDR3 DNA sequence: TGTGCCAGCAGCCAATCGAGGGGGACTAATGAAAAACTGTTTTTT. Translating it yields CASSQSRGTNEKLFF.

This clonotype was seen only a few times. This chain connects TRBV7-9 to TRBJ2-7; perhaps TRBD1 as D (6 bases). With 4 bases removed from V and 7 bases from J, the gap between germline ends came to 11 bases. The CDR3 has 12 residues. Germline CDR1 SEHNR, CDR2 FQNEAQ (reference sequence). The CDR3 loop reads CASSSQGREQYV. DNA of the CDR3: TGTGCCAGCAGCTCACAGGGAAGGGAGCAGTACGTC.

This clonotype came up a few times. The rearrangement links TRBV4-1 to TRBJ1-5; the D gene is possibly TRBD1 (5 bases). Deletions cut 3 bases from V and 7 bases from J, with 16 bases between. Germline CDR1 MGHRA, CDR2 YSYEKL. CDR3 length: 15 residues. The CDR3 loop is CASSHLLQGNQPQHF. In nucleotides, the CDR3 is TGCGCCAGCAGCCATCTTCTGCAGGGAAACCAGCCCCAGCATTTT.